The 32 T cell receptor beta chains below come from one sample, sequenced in a study of OX40 agonist ivuxolimab in advanced cancers. Repertoires were generated with immunoSEQ multiplex PCR, while TCRdb's copy carries only in-frame clones and drops some. Of about 41,000 clones in the sample, about 87% were seen once. Sequencing was performed on CD4+ or CD8+ T cells sorted from blood, taken in a trial of the OX40 agonist ivuxolimab. These receptors came from an adult with an advanced solid tumor such as melanoma, head and neck, liver or kidney cancer.

This sequence joins TRBV15 and TRBJ1-2, with D tentatively TRBD1 (6 bases). This CDR3 region has 15 residues. Per the germline V gene, CDR1 is LNHNV and CDR2 is YYDKDF (reference sequence). Trimming took off 0 bases at V and 4 bases at J, with 12 bases between the two ends. CDR3 sequence: CATSRERQVRYGYTF. CDR3 in DNA: TGTGCCACCAGCAGAGAACGACAGGTGCGCTATGGCTACACCTTC.

This clone was counted once. The chain carries TRBV19 and TRBJ2-7; D ambiguous. In germline, CDR1 is LNHDA, CDR2 SQIVND (reference sequence). CDR3 length equals 13 residues. V dropped 2 bases and J dropped 3 bases, with 8 bases sitting between them. The DNA for the CDR3 is TGTGCCAGTAGTATATATGGCGGCTACGAGCAGTACTTC. Protein: CASSIYGGYEQYF.

This sequence joins TRBV7-6 and TRBJ2-1; 12 bases map to TRBD2. V lost 5 bases and J lost 4; bases outside the gene matches: 3. CDR1 is SGHVS, CDR2 FNYEAQ, per germline. The CDR3 sequence is 15 residues long. CDR3 region: CASSETSGGYNEQFF. The CDR3 nucleotides read TGTGCCAGCAGCGAAACTAGCGGGGGGTACAATGAGCAGTTCTTC.

The V and J genes are TRBV10-3 and TRBJ1-5; D may be TRBD1 (6 bases). This CDR3 has 14 amino acids. CDR1 ENHRY and CDR2 SYGVKD come from the germline V gene. V gave up 8 bases and J gave up 2 bases, with 13 bases separating them. The CDR3 protein is CAIASGVGNQPQHF. CDR3 nucleotides: TGTGCCATCGCCTCAGGGGTTGGCAATCAGCCCCAGCATTTT.

The rearrangement links TRBV28 to TRBJ1-2, with D perhaps matching TRBD1 (6 bases). CDR1 and CDR2 (germline): MDHEN, SYDVKM. The CDR3 has 15 residues. V was clipped by 0 bases and J by 6 bases, with 14 bases between them. CDR3 residues: CASSLWKTGHHGYTF. The DNA for the CDR3 is TGTGCCAGCAGTTTATGGAAGACAGGTCATCATGGCTACACCTTC.

The gene calls are TRBV5-8 and TRBJ2-5, with D possibly being TRBD1 (5 bases). The CDR3 sequence is 14 residues long. The V gene lost 6 bases and the J gene lost 5 bases, with 17 bases spanning the gap. From germline, CDR1 is SGHTS and CDR2 YDEGEE. The CDR3 region has the DNA TGTGCCAGCACCACCCCCAGGGCAATTGAGACCCAGTACTTC. This encodes CASTTPRAIETQYF.

J is TRBJ2-3 and V is TRBV6-6; 11 nucleotides match TRBD2. CDR1 and CDR2 (germline): MNHNY, SVGAGI (reference sequence). This CDR3 spans 16 amino acids. J gave up 6 bases and V 2 bases, and 7 bases lay outside the gene matches. DNA for the CDR3: TGTGCCAGCAGTTACGGACTAGCGGGTGCGCGGGATACGCAGTATTTT. Amino acids: CASSYGLAGARDTQYF.

This clone appeared a single time. The rearrangement joins TRBV27 to TRBJ2-7, with D possibly matching TRBD2 (7 bases). V lost 2 bases to trimming and J lost 5 bases, with 13 bases between them. The CDR3 totals 14 residues. CDR1 MNHEY and CDR2 SMNVEV come from the germline V gene (reference sequence). The CDR3 sequence: CASSLGGAGNEQYF. In DNA form, the CDR3 reads TGTGCCAGCAGTTTAGGGGGGGCTGGAAACGAGCAGTACTTC.

The chain combines TRBV29-1 with TRBJ2-5, with TRBD2 matching 11 bases. Germline V gene sequence: CDR1 SQVTM, CDR2 ANQGSEA. The CDR3 spans 18 residues. V shed 3 bases and J 0 bases; nucleotides not matched to a gene: 12. The CDR3 DNA reads TGCAGCGTTGAGAGAGGGCTAGCGGGAGGATGGAACCAAGAGACCCAGTACTTC. Amino acid sequence: CSVERGLAGGWNQETQYF.

The genes are TRBV7-6 and TRBJ1-4; 7 bases fit TRBD1. After removal of 6 bases from V and 5 bases from J, the junction contained 6 bases not matched to a gene. Germline lookup yields CDR1 SGHVS and CDR2 FNYEAQ. The CDR3 runs 14 residues. CDR3 sequence (DNA): TGTGCCAGCAGTTTGACAGGGCTGAATGAAAAACTGTTTTTT. It translates to CASSLTGLNEKLFF.

The table lists this clone with a few counts. The chain links TRBV6-5 to TRBJ2-7; D is possibly TRBD2 (5 bases). V dropped 0 bases and J dropped 7 bases, with 16 bases sitting between them. The CDR3 spans 15 residues. CDR1 and CDR2 from the germline V gene are MNHEY and SVGAGI. This CDR3 is CASSYSSPVRGEQYF. In DNA, the CDR3 is TGTGCCAGCAGTTACTCGTCTCCGGTCCGGGGTGAGCAGTACTTC.

The rearrangement joins TRBV7-6 to TRBJ1-4; D is unclear. CDR3 size: 15 residues. CDR1 SGHVS and CDR2 FNYEAQ come from the germline V gene. Trimming removed 4 bases from V and 1 base from J, with 10 bases in between. The chain's CDR3 is CASSWPLGTNEKLFF. The DNA for the CDR3 is TGTGCCAGCAGCTGGCCCCTCGGAACTAATGAAAAACTGTTTTTT.

The chain has TRBV5-1 and TRBJ2-3, with 7 bases aligning to TRBD2. Germline V gene lookup returns CDR1 SGHRS and CDR2 YFSETQ. Trimming took 8 bases from V and 4 from J; bases not matched to a gene: 13. The CDR3 loop spans 15 amino acids. CDR3: CARPPPGRASDTQYF. The CDR3 bases are TGCGCCAGACCCCCCCCGGGGAGGGCCTCAGATACGCAGTATTTT.

This chain links TRBV5-1 with TRBJ1-5, with TRBD1 matching over 7 bases. J gave up 4 bases and V 0 bases, and 4 bases lay outside the gene matches. Germline V gene lookup returns CDR1 SGHRS and CDR2 YFSETQ. The CDR3 is 15 amino acids. As DNA, the CDR3 is TGCGCCAGCAGCTTGGATGGGGACAGAAATCAGCCCCAGCATTTT. This codes for CASSLDGDRNQPQHF.

This rearrangement joins TRBV7-9 to TRBJ1-2; D is perhaps TRBD1 (5 bases). Germline loops: CDR1 SEHNR, CDR2 FQNEAQ (reference sequence). The CDR3 runs to 14 residues. Trimming cost V 5 bases and J 8 bases, with 18 bases left between them. The CDR3 DNA reads as TGTGCCAGCAGCGTCGGTGGGGCTAGGTTCGGCTACACCTTC. Residues: CASSVGGARFGYTF.

This clone was counted a single time. This may come from a read error, since a much larger clone is one base off. The genes are TRBV11-1 and TRBJ1-2; 9 bases align to TRBD1. Germline trimming cut 5 bases from V and 8 bases from J; bases unmatched to any gene: 3. Germline V lookup: CDR1 SGHAT, CDR2 FQDESV (reference sequence). The length of the CDR3 is 12 residues. The DNA for the CDR3 is TGTGCCAGCAGCCGGGACAGGGAAGGCTACACCTTC. Protein: CASSRDREGYTF.

This clone was observed a few times. The V call is TRBV6-4, the J call TRBJ2-2; D gene unclear. CDR1 and CDR2 from the germline V gene are MRHNA and SNTAGT. The V and J ends lost 0 bases and 6 bases respectively, with 11 bases between them. This CDR3 comprises 15 residues. The CDR3 spells CASSDSYRTPGELFF. In nucleotides, the CDR3 is TGTGCCAGCAGTGACTCTTACAGAACCCCCGGGGAGCTGTTTTTT.

V is TRBV27 and J is TRBJ1-1, with 9 bases fitting TRBD1. CDR3 length: 15 amino acids. Per germline, CDR1 MNHEY and CDR2 SMNVEV (reference sequence). With V trimmed by 5 bases and J by 5 bases, 9 bases remained unmatched. CDR3 loop: CASSTGTGRYTEAFF. CDR3 in DNA: TGTGCCAGCAGTACCGGGACAGGGAGGTATACTGAAGCTTTCTTT.

The V call is TRBV6-6, the J call TRBJ1-1; D gene uncertain. Per germline, CDR1 MNHNY and CDR2 SVGAGI (reference sequence). The CDR3 length is 13 residues. V was trimmed by 0 bases and J by 11 bases, leaving 13 bases between them. The CDR3 reads CASSYSSPGAAFF. CDR3 nucleotide sequence: TGTGCCAGCAGTTACTCGAGTCCGGGAGCGGCTTTCTTT.

This clone showed up just once. The chain is built from TRBV29-1 and TRBJ1-2, with D unresolved. The length of the CDR3 is 13 residues. V was shortened by 3 bases and J by 2 bases, with 10 bases between the two germline ends. Germline V lookup: CDR1 SQVTM, CDR2 ANQGSEA. As DNA, the CDR3 is TGCAGCGTTGACCCAGGAAGCAACTATGGCTACACCTTC. Translated, it gives CSVDPGSNYGYTF. The whole variable domain, remainder taken from reference TRBV29-1 and TRBJ1-2, is SAVISQKPSRDICQRGTSLTIQCQVDSQVTMMFWYRQQPGQSLTLIATANQGSEATYESGFVIDKFPISRPNLTFSTLTVSNMSPEDSSIYLCSVDPGSNYGYTFGSGTRLTVV.

The V and J genes are TRBV30 and TRBJ1-1, with a possible D match to TRBD1 (6 bases). The germline V gene encodes CDR1 GTSNPN and CDR2 SVGIG (reference sequence). The CDR3 has 14 amino acids. Trimming took off 3 bases at V and 0 bases at J, with 11 bases between the two ends. The CDR3: CAWSGGLLNTEAFF. The DNA of the CDR3 is TGTGCCTGGAGCGGGGGCCTATTGAACACTGAAGCTTTCTTT. Variable domain in full (rest from reference TRBV30 and TRBJ1-1): SQTIHQWPATLVQPVGSPLSLECTVEGTSNPNLYWYRQAAGRGLQLLFYSVGIGQISSEVPQNLSASRPQDRQFILSSKKLLLSDSGFYLCAWSGGLLNTEAFFGQGTRLTVV.

The chain employs TRBV6-6 and TRBJ1-4, with a tentative D call TRBD1 (6 bases). Germline values: CDR1 MNHNY, CDR2 SVGAGI (reference sequence). The CDR3 is 15 residues long. The V and J ends lost 11 bases and 8 bases respectively, with 24 bases between them. The CDR3 coding sequence is TGTGCCTCCAAAGGGGGGGGCACAATAAGGGAAAAACTGTTTTTT. This sequence encodes CASKGGGTIREKLFF.

This clone is classed as medium-sized. CDR3 region: CASSVAYRVGITELFF. DNA of the CDR3: TGTGCCAGCAGCGTAGCATACCGGGTCGGCATCACGGAGCTGTTTTTT. The gene calls are TRBV9 and TRBJ2-2; D ambiguous. The V end lost 0 bases, the J end lost 10 bases, and 19 bases lay between the germline ends. Per germline, CDR1 SGDLS and CDR2 YYNGEE. The CDR3 is 16 residues long. Supplemented by reference TRBV9 and TRBJ2-2, the full variable domain reads DSGVTQTPKHLITATGQRVTLRCSPRSGDLSVYWYQQSLDQGLQFLIQYYNGEERAKGNILERFSAQQFPDLHSELNLSSLELGDSALYFCASSVAYRVGITELFFGEGSRLTVL.

The chain combines TRBV7-2 with TRBJ1-2, with TRBD1 identical over 7 bases. The CDR3 runs to 13 residues. The V gene's germline CDR1 is SGHTA and CDR2 FQGNSA. J gave up 4 bases and V 3 bases, and 2 bases lay outside the gene matches. CDR3 nucleotide sequence: TGTGCCAGCAGCTTCGGACAGGCCTATGGCTACACCTTC. The encoded protein is CASSFGQAYGYTF. The whole variable domain, filled in from reference TRBV7-2 and TRBJ1-2, reads GAGVSQSPSNKVTEKGKDVELRCDPISGHTALYWYRQSLGQGLEFLIYFQGNSAPDKSGLPSDRFSAERTGGSVSTLTIQRTQQEDSAVYLCASSFGQAYGYTFGSGTRLTVV.

The chain carries TRBV10-3 and TRBJ2-1; the D is unclear. CDR1 is ENHRY, CDR2 SYGVKD, per germline. Trimming cost V 6 bases and J 7 bases, with 16 bases left between them. The CDR3 is made up of 14 amino acids. The CDR3 nucleotides are TGTGCCATCAGGACCGGGCCTAATAGGAATGAGCAGTTCTTC. Amino acid sequence: CAIRTGPNRNEQFF.

CDR3 bases: TGTGCCAGCAGCTTGGGAGGGACAGGGATTCAGCCCCAGCATTTT. Its protein product is CASSLGGTGIQPQHF. The rearrangement links TRBV7-2 to TRBJ1-5; 9 nucleotides line up with TRBD1. This CDR3 comprises 15 residues. The V gene end was trimmed by 3 bases and the J gene end by 6 bases; junction bases not matched to a gene: 6. CDR1 is SGHTA, CDR2 FQGNSA, per germline.

This chain uses TRBV4-1 with TRBJ1-1, with D unclear. The CDR3 has 12 amino acids. Between the trimmed V and J ends, which lost 0 bases and 8 bases, there was a span of 7 bases. The V gene's germline CDR1 is MGHRA and CDR2 YSYEKL. The DNA for the CDR3 is TGCGCCAGCAGCCAAGAAGGTTGGGAAGCTTTCTTT. Its translation is CASSQEGWEAFF.

The chain combines TRBV12-5 with TRBJ2-1, with D possibly being TRBD2 (6 bases). The length of the CDR3 is 13 residues. The V and J ends lost 2 bases and 7 bases respectively, with 9 bases between them. Germline V gives CDR1 LGHNT, CDR2 FRNRAP. CDR3 bases: TGTGCTAGTGGTTTGTCTAGCGTTAATGAGCAGTTCTTC. It specifies CASGLSSVNEQFF.

The gene calls are TRBV18 and TRBJ2-7, with 12 bases fitting TRBD1. The CDR3 is made up of 17 amino acids. The trim removed 3 bases at V and 1 base at J, leaving 7 bases unmatched. Germline values: CDR1 KGHSH, CDR2 LQKENI. The CDR3 sequence is CASSPRDRGPQSYEQYF. Written as DNA, the CDR3 is TGTGCCAGCTCACCCCGGGACAGGGGGCCCCAATCCTACGAGCAGTACTTC.

The rearrangement joins TRBV11-3 to TRBJ2-1; D is undetermined. Germline CDR1 and CDR2: SGHNT and YENEEA. V was pared by 0 bases and J by 3 bases, with 9 bases between. This CDR3 is built from 15 residues. This chain's CDR3 is CASSLELTVYNEQFF. The CDR3 DNA sequence: TGTGCCAGCAGCTTAGAACTAACAGTCTACAATGAGCAGTTCTTC.

This chain joins TRBV4-2 and TRBJ1-1; D is uncertain. The CDR3 spans 15 residues. V lost 1 base and J lost 0, with 9 bases in between. Germline CDR1 reads LGHNA; CDR2 reads YNFKEQ. The CDR3 DNA follows: TGTGCCAGCAGCCAAGCCAGCAACATGAACACTGAAGCTTTCTTT. Protein: CASSQASNMNTEAFF.

The genes are TRBV11-2 and TRBJ1-1; D perhaps matches TRBD1 (6 bases). In germline, CDR1 is SGHAT, CDR2 FQNNGV. V was clipped by 3 bases and J by 2 bases, with 13 bases between them. The CDR3 runs 15 residues. Here the CDR3 reads CASSLARGTNTEAFF. DNA of the CDR3: TGTGCCAGCAGCTTGGCCAGGGGAACCAACACTGAAGCTTTCTTT.